This is a list of T cell receptor beta chains from one sample in a study of blood T cell repertoires in COVID-19. Generated by immunoSEQ multiplex PCR, the TCRdb table keeps only in-frame clones and is missing some. This sample has about 180,000 clones, with 85% to 90% found just once. Specimen: peripheral blood. The receptors shown here come from a man aged 65-85 years with active or convalescent COVID-19. Each CDR3 is given with its conserved first and last residue. The order of the fields is J gene, clone size, D gene, V gene, CDR3 DNA, CDR3 protein. A D gene is named only where the DNA matches it firmly. Clone size, where shown, is once, few, many, or a class for clones that have expanded.

TRBJ2-6	-	-	TRBV7-6	TGTGCCAGCAGTTGGGGACACTTATCTGGGGCCAACGTCCTGACTTTC	CASSWGHLSGANVLTF
TRBJ2-7	-	TRBD1	TRBV11-3	TGTGCCAGCAGCCCCGGACAGGGGGTTGACGAGCAGTACTTC	CASSPGQGVDEQYF
TRBJ1-1	-	-	TRBV6-1	TGTGCCAGCAGTGAAATAATAACTTTCTTT	CASSEIITFF
TRBJ2-3	-	TRBD1	TRBV6-5	TGTGCCAGCAGATCACGGACAGGGCACACAGATACGCAGTATTTT	CASRSRTGHTDTQYF
TRBJ1-2	-	TRBD1	TRBV2	TGTGCCAGCAACTTGGGACAGCTTAACTATGGCTACACCTTC	CASNLGQLNYGYTF
TRBJ1-2	-	-	TRBV15	TGTGCCACCAGCTCCGGTTATGGCTACACCTTC	CATSSGYGYTF
TRBJ2-3	-	TRBD2	TRBV5-8	TGTGCCAGCAGCTTGGGTTGGACTAGCGGGAGCACAGATACGCAGTATTTT	CASSLGWTSGSTDTQYF
TRBJ1-2	-	-	TRBV19	TGTGCCAGTAGTATCCTGGACACTGCCTCCGCGGCGGGCTACACCTTC	CASSILDTASAAGYTF
TRBJ1-5	-	-	TRBV7-3	TGTGCCAGCAGCCCGAGAACGGGGCAGCCCCAGCATTTT	CASSPRTGQPQHF
TRBJ1-5	-	-	TRBV19	TGTGCCAGTAGTATTATAACAGGGAATCAGCCCCAGCATTTT	CASSIITGNQPQHF
TRBJ2-7	-	-	TRBV11-2	TGTGCCAGCAGCTTCAGACAGGAAAGCTCCTACGAGCAGTACTTC	CASSFRQESSYEQYF
TRBJ2-4	once	-	TRBV2	TGTGCCAGCAGGGCACCCCGGGGGGCAACGCGGGCCAAAAACATTCAGTACTTC	CASRAPRGATRAKNIQYF
TRBJ2-5	-	-	TRBV5-1	TGCGCCAGCAGCCTACAGACAACCCGGGAGACCCAGTACTTC	CASSLQTTRETQYF
TRBJ1-4	-	TRBD1	TRBV30	TGTGCCTGCCCCTCCGGACAGGCTAATGAAAAACTGTTTTTT	CACPSGQANEKLFF
TRBJ2-2	-	TRBD1	TRBV19	TGTGCCAGCCTGAGGGGGGGACAGGGTCGAACCGGGGAGCTGTTTTTT	CASLRGGQGRTGELFF
TRBJ2-2	-	-	TRBV30	TGTGCCTGGAGAAAGGAGGGAGAGCTGTTTTTT	CAWRKEGELFF
TRBJ2-3	-	TRBD2	TRBV5-6	TGTGCCAGCAGCTTGCGTCTAGCGGGGGGCAGCACAGATACGCAGTATTTT	CASSLRLAGGSTDTQYF
TRBJ2-5	-	TRBD2	TRBV7-8	TGTGCCAGCAGCCTGGGACTAGCGGGGGCCCAAGAGACCCAGTACTTC	CASSLGLAGAQETQYF
TRBJ1-2	few	-	TRBV7-2	TGTGCCAGCAGCACCGCGATGCCCGTAACCAACTATGGCTACACCTTC	CASSTAMPVTNYGYTF
TRBJ1-5	-	-	TRBV19	TGTGCCAGTAGTAACAATGGGGGGGATGGCCAGGTGAGCAATCAGCCCCAGCATTTT	CASSNNGGDGQVSNQPQHF
TRBJ1-5	-	TRBD1	TRBV7-2	TGTGCCAGCAGCCCCCGCCCAGGGGGGTTTCAGCCCCAGCATTTT	CASSPRPGGFQPQHF
TRBJ1-2	-	-	TRBV5-1	TGCGCCAGCAGCGCAGACAGGTTCGGTGGCTACACCTTC	CASSADRFGGYTF
TRBJ1-4	-	TRBD1	TRBV20-1	TGCAGTGCTGGACAGGGTGTAAGTTGGTTTTTT	CSAGQGVSWFF
TRBJ2-3	-	TRBD2	TRBV7-2	TGTGCCAGCGTAGCCGGGAGGGGTACCACAGATACGCAGTATTTT	CASVAGRGTTDTQYF
TRBJ1-2	-	-	TRBV4-3	TGCGCCAGCAGCCAAGATTATCCTTCGGACAGCTATGGCTACACCTTC	CASSQDYPSDSYGYTF
TRBJ1-2	-	-	TRBV3-1/TRBV3-2	TGTGCCAGCAGCCCCCGCCAGGGCCTTAACTATGGCTACACCTTC	CASSPRQGLNYGYTF
TRBJ2-3	-	-	TRBV3-1/TRBV3-2	TGTGCCAGCAGCCGGGAGCAAGGACTCTACACAGATACGCAGTATTTT	CASSREQGLYTDTQYF
TRBJ1-1	once	-	TRBV11-3	TGTGCCAGCAGCTTGACAGGGAACACTGAAGCTTTCTTT	CASSLTGNTEAFF
TRBJ2-5	-	TRBD2	TRBV18	TGTGCCAGCTCACCAAGAGCGGGGGCAGGGGAGACCCAGTACTTC	CASSPRAGAGETQYF
TRBJ2-1	-	TRBD2	TRBV9	TGTGCCAGCAGCCCAGCTAGCGGAGCCTACAATGAGCAGTTCTTC	CASSPASGAYNEQFF
TRBJ1-5	-	-	TRBV6-2/TRBV6-3	TGTGCCAGCAGTTACTCGAGCCGCTCGGGGGAGGAGGATCAGCCCCAGCATTTT	CASSYSSRSGEEDQPQHF
TRBJ1-3	-	-	TRBV7-2	TGTGCCAGCAGCTTAGTACAGGAGAACACCCCTGATTTT	CASSLVQENTPDF
TRBJ1-5	-	-	TRBV30	TGTGCCTGGGGCTCCCGGGACATTAGCAATCAGCCCCAGCATTTT	CAWGSRDISNQPQHF
TRBJ1-1	-	-	TRBV5-1	TGCGCCAGCAGCCTGGACGGGTTCGGAACTGAAGCTTTCTTT	CASSLDGFGTEAFF
TRBJ2-2	-	TRBD2	TRBV27	TGTGCCAGCAGTTCCGGGACTAGCGGGCACGCCGGGGAGCTGTTTTTT	CASSSGTSGHAGELFF
TRBJ2-7	-	TRBD2	TRBV7-3	TGTGCCAGCAGCTTAGGAGCGGGAGTTTACGAGCAGTACTTC	CASSLGAGVYEQYF
TRBJ1-5	few	TRBD1	TRBV2	TGTGCCAGCACCCAGGGGGCCGGGGGCAATCAGCCCCAGCATTTT	CASTQGAGGNQPQHF
TRBJ1-5	-	-	TRBV25-1	TGTGCCAGCAGTGGGAGAGAGGGGGTCCATCAGCCCCAGCATTTT	CASSGREGVHQPQHF
TRBJ1-6	-	-	TRBV27	TGTGCCAGCAGTAGGACTCAAAGCTCCTATAATTCACCCCTCCACTTT	CASSRTQSSYNSPLHF
TRBJ1-1	-	-	TRBV7-2	TGTGCCAGCAGCCCGGACCGGGGTTCGGCCCAGACAAACGAAGCTTTCTTT	CASSPDRGSAQTNEAFF
TRBJ2-3	-	-	TRBV27	TGTGCCAGCAGTAGTCCCGGGACGGGAGAGTCAGATACGCAGTATTTT	CASSSPGTGESDTQYF
TRBJ1-6	-	-	TRBV19	TGTGCCAGTAGCCAACTGGTGGGGCTAAATTCACCCCTCCACTTT	CASSQLVGLNSPLHF
TRBJ1-4	-	-	TRBV5-1	TGCGCCAGCAGCTTGGTCCCTACAACTAATGAAAAACTGTTTTTT	CASSLVPTTNEKLFF
TRBJ1-2	-	-	TRBV28	TGTGCCAGCATAGAGGGTGCTAACTATGGCTACACCTTC	CASIEGANYGYTF
TRBJ1-4	-	-	TRBV4-3	TGCGCCAGCAGCCGTCAACGGGACTTTAATGAAAAACTGTTTTTT	CASSRQRDFNEKLFF
TRBJ1-4	-	-	TRBV28	TGTGCCAGCAGTTTGACAGGTTCTAATGAAAAACTGTTTTTT	CASSLTGSNEKLFF
TRBJ2-7	few	-	TRBV2	TGTGCCAGCAGTTCGAGAGGCTACGAGCAGTACTTC	CASSSRGYEQYF
TRBJ2-3	-	TRBD2	TRBV28	TGTGCCAGCAGCTCCCCCCGGGGACTAGCGGGAGGAGATACGCAGTATTTT	CASSSPRGLAGGDTQYF
TRBJ1-2	-	-	TRBV18	TGTGCCAGCTCACCACAGGGGCGCCAAAACTATGGCTACACCTTC	CASSPQGRQNYGYTF
TRBJ1-3	-	-	TRBV6-5	TGTGCCAGCAGTTACTCGCGCGGCTCTGGAAACACCATATATTTT	CASSYSRGSGNTIYF
TRBJ2-5	-	TRBD1	TRBV7-8	TGTGCCAGCAGCCCCCGGACAGGGGAGACCCAGTACTTC	CASSPRTGETQYF
TRBJ1-5	-	-	TRBV7-2	TGTGCCAGCAGCCCTCCGGGGGGCGCGGGCAATCAGCCCCAGCATTTT	CASSPPGGAGNQPQHF
TRBJ1-2	-	-	TRBV27	TGTGCCAGCTGGAAGGGGACTAACTATGGCTACACCTTC	CASWKGTNYGYTF
TRBJ1-2	-	-	TRBV5-1	TGCGCCAGCAGCTTGGTGGGCAGGTCCTATGGCTACACCTTC	CASSLVGRSYGYTF
TRBJ1-5	-	TRBD1	TRBV30	TGTGCCTGGAGTGTAAAGGACAGGGAGAATCAGCCCCAGCATTTT	CAWSVKDRENQPQHF
TRBJ1-5	-	TRBD1	TRBV3-1/TRBV3-2	TGTGCCAGCAGCAAGGGACAGCTCAATCAGCCCCAGCATTTT	CASSKGQLNQPQHF
TRBJ1-5	-	TRBD1	TRBV7-9	TGTGCCAGCAGCTTGGGACAGGGGAACGTCAATCAGCCCCAGCATTTT	CASSLGQGNVNQPQHF
TRBJ1-1	-	-	TRBV15	TGTGCCACCAGCAGTGGGGTAGGCGGAGGGGACACTGAAGCTTTCTTT	CATSSGVGGGDTEAFF
TRBJ2-5	-	TRBD1	TRBV5-1	TGCGCCAGCAGCGTCCGGGACAGGGGCGAGACCCAGTACTTC	CASSVRDRGETQYF
TRBJ1-1	-	-	TRBV7-2	TGTACCAGCACCATCATGGGCTTTACTGAAGCTTTCTTT	CTSTIMGFTEAFF